The sequence of this T cell receptor beta chain was determined in a study of T cells expressing NK-cell markers. Study in general: The TCR beta repertoires originated in sorted CD3+CD56+NKG2C+, CD3+CD56+NKG2C- and CD3+CD56-NKG2C+ T cells. General study results and limits: Clones of NKG2C+ T cells that had expanded were of unclear HCMV specificity. Top CD8+ clonotypes included the dominant CD3+CD56+NKG2C+ clonotypes in several donors. Similarly, these clonotypes led the CD3+CD56-NKG2C+ fraction as well in several donors.

Germline assignment: CDR1 MNHNS and CDR2 SASEGT. The CDR3 length is 13 residues. From its re-call of the 5' RACE reads, TCRdb lists each CDR3 protein once, without DNA. This repertoire includes more than 120,000 distinct CDR3 sequences. Remarks on this clonotype: Its target is unknown.

This receptor was identified in a man aged 18-30 years in good health. The chain couples TRBV6-1 to TRBJ2-5. The sequencing input was blood T cells: a sorted CD56 or NKG2C T cell subset, CD4+ or CD8+ T cells, or bulk PBMC T cells (not recorded which). The CDR3 sequence is CASKGLAQETQYF.